This is a list of T cell receptor beta chains from one sample in a study of cytomegalovirus exposure and HLA in healthy donors. Profiled with immunoSEQ multiplex PCR; TCRdb holds only in-frame clones, not every one. The sample has fewer than 140,000 clones; approximately 80% are singletons. The specimen was PBMCs. The origin of the receptors is a man between 60 and 75 years old in good health and CMV-seronegative. CDR3s include the opening cysteine and the closing phenylalanine or tryptophan. The D gene is left open where the match is weak. Clone size appears in some rows only: once, few, many, or a class for an expanded clone.

clone_size: -
d_call: -
v_call: TRBV12-5
j_call: TRBJ2-3
cdr3_nt: TGTGCTAGTGGTTTGGTACGGGACGGGGACATAATTTCAGATACGCAGTATTTT
cdr3_aa: CASGLVRDGDIISDTQYF

clone_size: -
d_call: -
v_call: TRBV7-6
j_call: TRBJ2-7
cdr3_nt: TGTGCCAGCAGCCCGCGGCACGGTTCCTACGAGCAGTACTTC
cdr3_aa: CASSPRHGSYEQYF

clone_size: -
d_call: -
v_call: TRBV4-2
j_call: TRBJ1-6
cdr3_nt: TGTGCCAGCAGCCAAGAAGGCGGGAGATCACCCCTCCACTTT
cdr3_aa: CASSQEGGRSPLHF

clone_size: -
d_call: -
v_call: TRBV28
j_call: TRBJ1-4
cdr3_nt: TGTGCCAGCAGTTTGGGTGGCGGGGTCCGAGAAAAACTGTTTTTT
cdr3_aa: CASSLGGGVREKLFF

clone_size: -
d_call: -
v_call: TRBV6-5
j_call: TRBJ2-5
cdr3_nt: TGTGCCAGCATTTCCCCCGGCGGAGAGACCCAGTACTTC
cdr3_aa: CASISPGGETQYF

clone_size: once
d_call: -
v_call: TRBV5-1
j_call: TRBJ1-3
cdr3_nt: TGCGCCAGCAGCTTGTCAGGACTTGGAAACACCATATATTTT
cdr3_aa: CASSLSGLGNTIYF

clone_size: -
d_call: -
v_call: TRBV7-8
j_call: TRBJ2-2
cdr3_nt: TGTGCCAGCAGCTTAGTAGAGAACACCGGGGAGCTGTTTTTT
cdr3_aa: CASSLVENTGELFF

clone_size: -
d_call: TRBD2
v_call: TRBV7-3
j_call: TRBJ2-2
cdr3_nt: TGTGCCAGCAGCTTTAGCGGGGGGCCCTACAGTGGGGAGCTGTTTTTT
cdr3_aa: CASSFSGGPYSGELFF

clone_size: few
d_call: -
v_call: TRBV5-6
j_call: TRBJ2-5
cdr3_nt: TGTGCCAGCAGCTTGGTTGATTCAGGGGATGGGACCCAGTACTTC
cdr3_aa: CASSLVDSGDGTQYF

clone_size: -
d_call: TRBD2
v_call: TRBV2
j_call: TRBJ2-7
cdr3_nt: TGTGCCAGCAGTGGGTCGGAGCGGGGGCCCCTTTACTTC
cdr3_aa: CASSGSERGPLYF

clone_size: -
d_call: TRBD1
v_call: TRBV27
j_call: TRBJ1-2
cdr3_nt: TGTGCCAGCAGTACCAGACAGGGGGTGGGCTACACCTTC
cdr3_aa: CASSTRQGVGYTF

clone_size: few
d_call: -
v_call: TRBV7-3
j_call: TRBJ2-2
cdr3_nt: TGTGCCAGCAGTCCACAGCGGACCGGGGAGCTGTTTTTT
cdr3_aa: CASSPQRTGELFF

clone_size: -
d_call: -
v_call: TRBV6-4
j_call: TRBJ1-2
cdr3_nt: TGTGCCAGCAGTCCAAACCGACAGGTTGACTATGGCTACACCTTC
cdr3_aa: CASSPNRQVDYGYTF

clone_size: -
d_call: -
v_call: TRBV30
j_call: TRBJ2-1
cdr3_nt: TGTGCCTGGAGTAAGGCAGGCTCCTACAATGAGCAGTTCTTC
cdr3_aa: CAWSKAGSYNEQFF

clone_size: -
d_call: TRBD1
v_call: TRBV5-1
j_call: TRBJ1-1
cdr3_nt: TGCGCCAGCAGTAAAGACAGGGGAGGGTACACTGAAGCTTTCTTT
cdr3_aa: CASSKDRGGYTEAFF

clone_size: -
d_call: -
v_call: TRBV5-6
j_call: TRBJ2-7
cdr3_nt: TGTGCCAGCAGCTTAAGATCCTACGAGCAGTACTTC
cdr3_aa: CASSLRSYEQYF